The T cell receptor (beta chain) described here comes from a study of Tregs in tolerant kidney transplant recipients (dated by TCRdb to about 2019). The study in broad terms: Transplants used related donors with nonmyeloablative bone marrow transplantation; mixed chimerism was transient in the human trials. TCRbeta sequencing was used in the study to identify donor-specific regulatory T cells before combined kidney and bone marrow transplantation, and the identified cells were then tracked after transplant.

The study at large found these results: Expanding Tregs with activated donor B cells appeared to identify the most biologically relevant and donor-specific TCRbeta repertoire. The study was constrained by small patient numbers, and validation of the findings is required in larger populations and under other immunosuppression protocols. Biological reproducibility was not examined directly, but technical replication error appeared to be minimal. In tolerant patients, the expansion of donor-specific Tregs was greater than global Treg expansion, suggesting that the expansion was antigen-driven rather than nonspecific. For some patients the PCR primers changed over time, which made it impossible to compare the samples from those patients at the nucleotide level.

Concerning this clone: Its antigen remains undetermined. One base away there is no much larger clone; base qualities are not given.

The intended sense of this specimen's time point label: blood sample drawn before combined kidney and bone marrow transplant. Thawed PBMCs were FACS-sorted into unstimulated Tregs (CD4+CD25+CD127-), CD4+ non-Tregs (CD4+CD25-), CD4 cells and CD8 cells. Thawed PBMCs were rested overnight at 37 degrees C with 200 to 250 IU/ml IL-2 before Treg sorting. The patients were a few recipients of combined kidney and bone marrow transplants from the ITN036ST trial, and samples were available only from these trial subjects. Healthy control blood was processed to PBMCs by Ficoll density gradient and cryopreserved, and patient PBMCs were collected before and after transplant. Genomic DNA was extracted from sorted cells with the QIAGEN DNeasy Blood and Tissue Kit for TCRbeta CDR3 sequencing. Through immunoSEQ, high-throughput TCRbeta CDR3 sequencing was done commercially, including PCR amplification with internal controls and bias correction. On the study's bioinformatics: Unique productive TCRbeta sequences were defined by CDR3 nucleotide sequence when primers matched and otherwise by CDR3 amino acid sequence together with Vbeta and Jbeta genes. To correct sorting error, sequences shared between sorted populations at a frequency ratio of 2:1 or less were removed; the rest were assigned to the higher population. Donor-reactive sequences were defined as at least 5-fold expanded in CFSE-low cells versus unstimulated cells, with frequency of at least 0.01% in CFSE-low cells. Jensen-Shannon divergence calculated on the top 100 TCRbeta sequences ranked by frequency was used to measure repertoire divergence. For samples with multiple sequencing runs, sorting error was corrected separately for each run before the runs were pooled. The table comes from immuneACCESS by way of TCRdb, which keeps in-frame sequences with V and J called. Part of the clones is missing from these tables; in studies checked, under half for an unresolved V gene and the rest for unknown reasons. V, J and clone size were drawn from that table, and D and trimming were deduced from the DNA. The sample contains 50,000 to 75,000 clones, 95% to 98% of them found a single time. 0.34% of the sample is held by the ten biggest clonotypes.

The CDR1 and CDR2 encoded by the germline V gene are SGHRS and YFSETQ. From the cysteine up to the phenylalanine, the CDR3 has a length of 16 residues. Left in the record is the CDR3 DNA by itself, 48 bases read in frame from the first base. From V the trimming removes 5 bases and from J it removes 0 bases, while the gene matches leave 6 bases of the junction unaccounted for. The chain was built from TRBV5-1 and TRBJ1-4; TRBD1 fits 8 bases in the junction. The sample was Tregs from blood, taken before the transplant. The receptor comes from a human donor who received a combined kidney and bone marrow transplant. The CDR3 has the sequence CASRWDRHATNEKLFF. The base sequence is TGCGCCAGCAGATGGGACAGGCATGCAACTAATGAAAAACTGTTTTTT.